A single sample is the source of the 18 T cell receptor beta chains below, sequenced in a study of T cell clones after liver transplantation. The repertoire was sequenced with immunoSEQ multiplex PCR; TCRdb's copy has only in-frame clones and lacks some. The top ten clones hold 48% of a sample with about 15,000 clones, around 90% of them seen once. The sample in question was CD8+ T cells from blood, obtained before liver transplant. These receptors all stem from a human donor who received a liver transplant.

This clone was observed a handful of times. The CDR3 loop is CASGNRATNEKLFF. CDR3 DNA sequence: TGTGCTAGTGGCAACAGAGCAACTAATGAAAAACTGTTTTTT. The chain is built from TRBV12-5 and TRBJ1-4; no clear D gene. There are 14 residues in the CDR3. V was shortened by 6 bases and J by 0 bases, with 8 bases between the two germline ends. Germline V gene lookup returns CDR1 LGHNT and CDR2 FRNRAP.

The rearrangement joins TRBV28 to TRBJ1-3; D gene ambiguous. The germline gives CDR1 MDHEN, CDR2 SYDVKM. The CDR3 consists of 15 residues. V was clipped by 5 bases and J by 0 bases, with 11 bases between them. CDR3 coding DNA: TGTGCCAGCAGTCTGGGGTCCTTCTCTGGAAACACCATATATTTT. Translation: CASSLGSFSGNTIYF.

The gene calls are TRBV11-2 and TRBJ2-7; D remains unclear. V lost 5 bases, J lost 4 bases, and 15 bases lay in between. Germline V gene data show CDR1 as SGHAT and CDR2 as FQNNGV. The CDR3 extends over 14 amino acids. The CDR3 spells CASSPSHPTYEQYF. The CDR3, as DNA: TGTGCCAGCAGCCCCAGCCATCCGACTTACGAGCAGTACTTC.

This clone was detected only once. This chain connects TRBV11-2 to TRBJ2-5, with 10 nucleotides matching TRBD2. Looked up from germline, CDR1 is SGHAT and CDR2 is FQNNGV. This CDR3 has 17 residues. V shed 0 bases and J 2 bases; nucleotides not matched to a gene: 6. CDR3 sequence reads: CASSLETGTSAQETQYF. The CDR3 DNA reads TGTGCCAGCAGCTTAGAAACCGGGACTAGCGCTCAAGAGACCCAGTACTTC.

This chain uses TRBV19 with TRBJ2-7; no clear D gene. Germline CDR1 is LNHDA and CDR2 is SQIVND (reference sequence). The CDR3 consists of 14 residues. V was clipped by 3 bases and J by 0 bases, with 9 bases between them. DNA for the CDR3: TGTGCCAGTAGTATTGTGATGAGCTCCTACGAGCAGTACTTC. Protein product: CASSIVMSSYEQYF.

J is TRBJ2-7 and V is TRBV5-6, with D tentatively TRBD1 (6 bases). The CDR3 runs to 13 residues. The V gene lost 5 bases and the J gene lost 0 bases, with 9 bases spanning the gap. Germline V CDR1 and CDR2: SGHDT, YYEEEE. DNA of the CDR3: TGTGCCAGCAGTTGGGACACCTCCTACGAGCAGTACTTC. This encodes CASSWDTSYEQYF. The full variable domain, with the rest looked up from reference TRBV5-6 and TRBJ2-7, is DAGVTQSPTHLIKTRGQQVTLRCSPKSGHDTVSWYQQALGQGPQFIFQYYEEEERQRGNFPDRFSGHQFPNYSSELNVNALLLGDSALYLCASSWDTSYEQYFGPGTRLTVT.

This clone came up once. V gene TRBV28 combines with J gene TRBJ2-3, with D maybe TRBD2 (5 bases). CDR1 MDHEN and CDR2 SYDVKM come from the germline V gene. V was pared by 4 bases and J by 0 bases, with 14 bases between. The CDR3 runs to 16 residues. For the CDR3, the DNA is TGTGCCAGCAGTTGGACTTCGCAAGCTAGCACAGATACGCAGTATTTT. Protein product: CASSWTSQASTDTQYF.

Concerning this clone itself: At one end the junction does not follow the germline gene, possibly because of a read error. The chain has TRBV6-1 and TRBJ2-7; D may be TRBD2 (6 bases). The CDR3 is 16 amino acids. CDR1 and CDR2 from the germline V gene are MNHNS and SASEGT. CDR3 in amino acids: CAISDWPPGTSYEQYF. Here the CDR3 DNA reads TGTGCCATCAGTGACTGGCCCCCCGGGACTTCCTACGAGCAGTACTTC.

CDR3 sequence (DNA): TGTGCCAGCAGTTTATCCCCGCCCTACGAGCAGTACTTC. It encodes CASSLSPPYEQYF. The rearrangement links TRBV27 to TRBJ2-7; no definite D call. Looked up from germline, CDR1 is MNHEY and CDR2 is SMNVEV (reference sequence). The germline V and J ends were trimmed by 0 bases and 2 bases, with 5 bases remaining between them. The CDR3 runs to 13 residues.

CDR3 in amino acids: CASSSLAGGPLEQYF. The DNA of the CDR3 is TGTGCCAGCAGTTCCTTAGCGGGAGGGCCCCTCGAGCAGTACTTC. This rearrangement joins TRBV28 to TRBJ2-7; TRBD2 matches 11 bases. The germline gives CDR1 MDHEN, CDR2 SYDVKM. CDR3 length equals 15 residues. The V segment lost 4 bases and the J segment 6 bases; nucleotides outside the gene matches: 8. Full variable domain (missing parts from reference TRBV28 and TRBJ2-7): DVKVTQSSRYLVKRTGEKVFLECVQDMDHENMFWYRQDPGLGLRLIYFSYDVKMKEKGDIPEGYSVSREKKERFSLILESASTNQTSMYLCASSSLAGGPLEQYFGPGTRLTVT.

This clone was picked up a small number of times. The same CDR3 is also encoded by other DNA sequences in this sample. The chain links TRBV7-9 to TRBJ2-7, with D perhaps TRBD2 (5 bases). CDR1 and CDR2 from the germline V gene are SEHNR and FQNEAQ (reference sequence). This CDR3 is 14 amino acids long. V was pared by 5 bases and J by 0 bases, with 11 bases between. CDR3 loop: CASSPPSGSYEQYF. The CDR3 region has the DNA TGTGCCAGCAGCCCCCCGAGCGGCTCCTACGAGCAGTACTTC.

The chain carries TRBV4-2 and TRBJ2-7; 9 nucleotides align to TRBD1. Germline V gives CDR1 LGHNA, CDR2 YNFKEQ. The V gene end was trimmed by 2 bases and the J gene end by 5 bases; junction bases not matched to a gene: 10. The CDR3 is 16 amino acids. CDR3: CASSQFLGDRVNEQYF. CDR3 bases: TGTGCCAGCAGCCAATTCTTAGGGGACAGGGTCAACGAGCAGTACTTC.

The genes are TRBV2 and TRBJ1-6; D is unresolved. The V and J ends lost 3 bases and 8 bases respectively, with 11 bases between them. Per germline, CDR1 SNHLY and CDR2 FYNNEI. The CDR3 has 14 residues. The CDR3 loop is CASSDVTYDSPLHF. The CDR3 bases are TGTGCCAGCAGTGATGTGACATATGATTCACCCCTCCACTTT. Filled out from reference TRBV2 and TRBJ1-6, the complete variable domain reads EPEVTQTPSHQVTQMGQEVILRCVPISNHLYFYWYRQILGQKVEFLVSFYNNEISEKSEIFDDQFSVERPDGSNFTLKIRSTKLEDSAMYFCASSDVTYDSPLHFGNGTRLTVT.

The gene calls are TRBV2 and TRBJ2-5, with D uncertain. The J call may be faulty, since TRBJ2-7 better matches the DNA end. The CDR3 sequence is 13 residues long. The V gene's germline CDR1 is SNHLY and CDR2 FYNNEI. The CDR3 loop reads CASSRSPSHEQYF. The CDR3, as DNA: TGTGCCAGCAGTCGGTCGCCGTCCCACGAGCAGTACTTC.

The V and J genes are TRBV2 and TRBJ2-1, with a possible D match to TRBD2 (5 bases). The CDR3 has 14 amino acids. Per the germline V gene, CDR1 is SNHLY and CDR2 is FYNNEI. Trimming pared 8 bases from V and 0 bases from J, leaving 11 bases between. CDR3 region: CASPGSGSYNEQFF. The CDR3 DNA reads as TGTGCCAGCCCGGGAAGCGGCTCCTACAATGAGCAGTTCTTC.

The genes are TRBV5-1 and TRBJ1-1; TRBD1 matches at 7 bases. V lost 0 bases, J lost 4 bases, and 12 bases stayed unmatched. The CDR3 extends over 17 amino acids. Germline lookup yields CDR1 SGHRS and CDR2 YFSETQ. The CDR3: CASSLGGGAGKITEAFF. CDR3 bases: TGCGCCAGCAGCTTGGGAGGGGGCGCGGGAAAAATCACTGAAGCTTTCTTT.

This clone has a single count. This chain connects TRBV9 to TRBJ2-7, with no clear D. Germline CDR1 SGDLS, CDR2 YYNGEE. There are 12 residues in the CDR3. V lost 4 bases to trimming and J lost 0 bases, with 5 bases between them. CDR3 bases: TGTGCCAGCAGCCCAAACTCCTACGAGCAGTACTTC. This translates into CASSPNSYEQYF.

V is TRBV27 and J is TRBJ1-1; D ambiguous. This CDR3 comprises 13 residues. Germline CDR1 reads MNHEY; CDR2 reads SMNVEV (reference sequence). Trimming took 5 bases from V and 2 from J, leaving 9 bases between them. The CDR3 region is CASSVGSNTEAFF. The CDR3 DNA reads TGTGCCAGCAGTGTCGGGTCCAACACTGAAGCTTTCTTT.